These T cell receptor beta chains were read from a single sample in a study of CD8 T cells in ankylosing spondylitis. TCRdb ran MiXCR on the 5' RACE reads and lists one entry per CDR3 protein. This sample carries tens of thousands of distinct CDR3 sequences, over 2.5% of them seen once, and the ten largest clones take around 2.8%. The sample was blood, either unsorted or a sorted T cell fraction (not recorded which). These receptors were obtained from a male donor with ankylosing spondylitis or in good health (not recorded which). CDR3s include the opening cysteine and the closing phenylalanine or tryptophan. The order of the fields is J gene, V gene, D gene, clone size, CDR3 protein, CDR3 DNA. The D gene is left open where the match is weak. Not every row has a clone size; where given, it reads once, few, many or a size class.

TRBJ2-2,TRBV9,TRBD2,many,CASSVGLAETGELFF,TGTGCCAGCAGCGTAGGACTAGCCGAAACCGGGGAGCTGTTTTTT
TRBJ2-1,TRBV9,NA,many,CASSVGWDEQFF,TGTGCCAGCAGCGTAGGATGGGATGAGCAGTTCTTC
TRBJ2-1,TRBV9,NA,many,CASSVVGTSEQFF,TGTGCCAGCAGCGTAGTTGGGACAAGTGAGCAGTTCTTC
TRBJ2-3,TRBV21-1,NA,many,CASSTGPGGFGTSGRSTDTQYF,TGTGCCAGCAGCACGGGACCGGGGGGTTTCGGGACTAGCGGGAGGAGTACAGATACGCAGTATTTT
TRBJ2-2,TRBV9,TRBD2,many,CASSVLPTSGMRAGELFF,TGTGCCAGCAGCGTACTCCCGACTAGCGGGATGAGGGCCGGGGAGCTGTTTTTT
TRBJ1-5,TRBV9,NA,many,CASSVGGGIQPQHF,TGTGCCAGCAGCGTGGGAGGGGGGATTCAGCCCCAGCATTTT
TRBJ2-2,TRBV9,NA,many,CASSYQVAAGGELFF,TGTGCCAGCAGCTACCAGGTCGCAGCTGGCGGGGAGCTGTTTTTT
TRBJ2-3,TRBV9,NA,many,CASSVGPLPSTDTQYF,TGTGCCAGCAGCGTAGGGCCCCTCCCGAGCACAGATACGCAGTATTTT
TRBJ1-1,TRBV9,NA,many,CASSVDPGGQTRTEAFF,TGTGCCAGCAGCGTAGACCCCGGGGGGCAGACTAGGACTGAAGCTTTCTTT
TRBJ1-4,TRBV9,NA,many,CASSSGVQTNEKLFF,TGTGCCAGCAGCTCGGGGGTGCAAACTAATGAAAAACTGTTTTTT
TRBJ2-6,TRBV9,NA,many,CASSQSGSGANVLTF,TGTGCCAGCAGCCAGTCAGGATCTGGGGCCAACGTCCTGACTTTC
TRBJ2-2,TRBV9,NA,medium-sized,CASSIGGNTGELFF,TGTGCCAGCAGCATTGGAGGGAACACCGGGGAGCTGTTTTTT
TRBJ2-3,TRBV9,TRBD2,NA,CASSVVGTTVAQQYF,TGTGCCAGCAGCGTAGTCGGGACTACCGTTGCTCAGCAGTATTTT
TRBJ1-2,TRBV9,NA,many,CASSGDRRGGYTF,TGTGCCAGCAGCGGAGACCGGAGGGGTGGCTACACCTTC
TRBJ2-3,TRBV9,TRBD2,many,CASSVDPSGSIIDTQYF,TGTGCCAGCAGCGTAGACCCTAGCGGGAGTATCATAGATACGCAGTATTTT